Below are 4 T cell receptor beta chains sequenced from a single sample in a study of T cells in Graves' hyperthyroidism and ophthalmopathy. Regions amplified from RNA transcripts were the TCR beta CDR3 regions. The study used the HTBI primer set for a first-round RT-PCR of the TCR CDR3. TCRdb re-derived calls from the multiplex PCR reads in MiXCR, one entry per CDR3 protein. Of 500,000 to 550,000 distinct CDR3 sequences in the sample, about 20% were seen once. Sequenced sample: blood. These receptor sequences come from a man aged 18 to 29 with Graves' hyperthyroidism.

This clonotype was recorded at least ten times. The genes are TRBV2 and TRBJ1-1; D is uncertain. The V end was cut by 10 bases, the J end by 1 base, with 13 bases between. This CDR3 is built from 13 residues. CDR1 SNHLY and CDR2 FYNNEI come from the germline V gene. This CDR3 is CAIQAYGNTEAFF. The CDR3 DNA sequence: TGTGCCATCCAGGCATATGGGAACACTGAAGCTTTCTTT.

This clonotype showed up just a few times. The genes are TRBV28 and TRBJ2-7; D perhaps matches TRBD1 (6 bases). CDR3 length equals 15 residues. Germline CDR1 MDHEN, CDR2 SYDVKM. V was trimmed by 5 bases and J by 1 base, leaving 15 bases between them. CDR3 bases: TGTGCCAGCAGTCAAAACAGGGATTGGTCCTACGAGCAGTACTTC. Its translation is CASSQNRDWSYEQYF.

This clonotype was counted many times. The chain links TRBV7-7 to TRBJ2-5; possible D gene TRBD1, 5 bases. Trimming took 3 bases from V and 2 from J, leaving 13 bases between them. The CDR3 spans 15 residues. Germline lookup yields CDR1 SSHAT and CDR2 FNYEAQ (reference sequence). CDR3: CASSLIQAGQETQYF. CDR3 bases: TGTGCCAGCAGCTTGATACAGGCTGGACAAGAGACCCAGTACTTC.

This clonotype was detected many times. The J gene is TRBJ1-3, the V gene TRBV7-6; D gene unclear. Between the trimmed V and J ends, which lost 1 base and 0 bases, there was a span of 16 bases. Germline values: CDR1 SGHVS, CDR2 FNYEAQ. This CDR3 has 18 amino acids. The CDR3 spells CASSLVLRAGHSGNTIYF. CDR3 nucleotide sequence: TGTGCCAGCAGCTTAGTCCTTCGGGCAGGCCACTCTGGAAACACCATATATTTT. Full variable domain (outside the CDR3, taken from reference TRBV7-6 and TRBJ1-3): GAGVSQSPRYKVTKRGQDVALRCDPISGHVSLYWYRQALGQGPEFLTYFNYEAQQDKSGLPNDRFSAERPEGSISTLTIQRTEQRDSAMYRCASSLVLRAGHSGNTIYFGEGSWLTVV.